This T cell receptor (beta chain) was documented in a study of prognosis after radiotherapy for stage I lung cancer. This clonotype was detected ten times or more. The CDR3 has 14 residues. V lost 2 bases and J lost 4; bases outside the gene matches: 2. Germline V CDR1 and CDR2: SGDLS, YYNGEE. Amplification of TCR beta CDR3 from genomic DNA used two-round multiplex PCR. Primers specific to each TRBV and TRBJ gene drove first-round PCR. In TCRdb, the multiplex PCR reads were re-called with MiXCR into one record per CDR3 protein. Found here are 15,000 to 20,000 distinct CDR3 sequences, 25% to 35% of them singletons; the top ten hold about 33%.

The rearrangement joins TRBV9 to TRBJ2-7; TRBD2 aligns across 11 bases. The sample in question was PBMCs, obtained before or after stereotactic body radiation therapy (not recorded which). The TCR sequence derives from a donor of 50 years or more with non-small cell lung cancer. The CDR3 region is CASSVTSGSYEQYF. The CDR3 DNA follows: TGTGCCAGCAGCGTCACTAGCGGGAGTTACGAGCAGTACTTC.